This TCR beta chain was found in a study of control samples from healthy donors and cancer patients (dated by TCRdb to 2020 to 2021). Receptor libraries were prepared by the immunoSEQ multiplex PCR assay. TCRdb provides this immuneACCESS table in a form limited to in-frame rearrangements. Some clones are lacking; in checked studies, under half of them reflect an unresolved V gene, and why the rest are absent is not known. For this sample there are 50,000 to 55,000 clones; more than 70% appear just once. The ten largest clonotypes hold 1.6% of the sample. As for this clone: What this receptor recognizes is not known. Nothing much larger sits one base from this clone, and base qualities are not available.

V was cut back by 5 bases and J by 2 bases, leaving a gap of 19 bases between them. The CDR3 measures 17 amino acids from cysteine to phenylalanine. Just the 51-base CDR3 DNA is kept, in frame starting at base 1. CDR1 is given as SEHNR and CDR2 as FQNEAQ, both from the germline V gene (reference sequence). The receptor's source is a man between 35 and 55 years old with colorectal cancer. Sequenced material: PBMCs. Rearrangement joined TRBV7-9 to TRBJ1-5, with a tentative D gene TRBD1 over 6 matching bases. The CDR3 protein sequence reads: CASSLEQGVSGNQPQHF. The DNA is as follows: TGTGCCAGCAGCCTAGAACAGGGCGTAAGTGGCAATCAGCCCCAGCATTTT.